This TCR beta chain came from a study of OX40 agonist ivuxolimab in advanced cancers. Background on the study: Prior anti-PD-1, anti-PD-L1 or anti-CTLA-4 therapy was allowed; roughly 40% had some.

This clone was counted once. Assay used: immunoSEQ multiplex PCR; TCRdb lists only in-frame clones, some missing. The sample includes about 69,000 clones, 90% to 95% of them seen just once. J lost 4 bases, V lost 7 bases, and 14 bases had no gene match. This CDR3 spans 16 amino acids. Germline-derived CDR1 and CDR2 are LNHDA and SQIVND (reference sequence). The source of this sequence is an adult with an advanced solid tumor such as melanoma, head and neck, liver or kidney cancer. The chain carries TRBV19 and TRBJ1-2; the match to TRBD1 covers 8 bases. The source material was CD4+ or CD8+ T cells sorted from blood, sampled in a trial of the OX40 agonist ivuxolimab. The CDR3 DNA reads TGTGCCAGTATCGGACAGGGCATTGGGAAGACCTATGGCTACACCTTC. This codes for CASIGQGIGKTYGYTF.